Presented here are 9 T cell receptor beta chains from one specimen sequenced in a study of response to subunit inactivated influenza vaccine. TCRdb passed the RT-PCR reads through MiXCR, listing each CDR3 protein once. Of approximately 490,000 distinct CDR3 sequences detected, less than 7.5% appear once; the ten largest clones hold about an eighth. This specimen was PBMCs from blood, taken about 24 months after vaccination. These receptors all stem from a man between 50 and 70 years old who received an inactivated influenza vaccine.

This clonotype turned up a few times. The chain has TRBV24-1 and TRBJ1-2; no clear D. The germline gives CDR1 KGHDR, CDR2 SFDVKD. The CDR3 runs 14 residues. V lost 1 base, J lost 0 bases, and 5 bases lay in between. In DNA form, the CDR3 reads TGTGCCACCAGTGATTTTAGGACTAACTATGGCTACACCTTC. This sequence encodes CATSDFRTNYGYTF.

The genes are TRBV11-2 and TRBJ2-5; TRBD2 matches 9 bases. V was clipped by 2 bases and J by 2 bases; unmatched bases: 3. Per the germline V gene, CDR1 is SGHAT and CDR2 is FQNNGV. The CDR3 length is 15 residues. The CDR3 loop is CASSLQAGGQETQYF. CDR3 DNA sequence: TGTGCCAGCAGCTTACAAGCGGGGGGACAAGAGACCCAGTACTTC. Combining the CDR3 with reference TRBV11-2 and TRBJ2-5 gives the whole variable domain EAGVAQSPRYKIIEKRQSVAFWCNPISGHATLYWYQQILGQGPKLLIQFQNNGVVDDSQLPKDRFSAERLKGVDSTLKIQPAKLEDSAVYLCASSLQAGGQETQYFGPGTRLLVL.

The table lists this clonotype with many counts. The rearrangement links TRBV2 to TRBJ1-1; possibly TRBD1 for D (5 bases). The CDR3 consists of 13 residues. Germline V lookup: CDR1 SNHLY, CDR2 FYNNEI. The germline V and J ends were trimmed by 8 bases and 3 bases, with 13 bases remaining between them. In nucleotides, the CDR3 is TGTGCCAGCGGTATTGGCAGGGACACTGAAGCTTTCTTT. Its protein product is CASGIGRDTEAFF.

This clonotype came up a few times. V usage is TRBV28 and J usage is TRBJ2-3, with TRBD2 matching over 10 bases. Germline values: CDR1 MDHEN, CDR2 SYDVKM. The CDR3 totals 18 residues. J lost 7 bases, V lost 1 base, and 14 bases had no gene match. CDR3 coding DNA: TGTGCCAGCAGTTTATTGTGGGGAGGACTAGCGGAATTCCATACGCAGTATTTT. It yields the protein CASSLLWGGLAEFHTQYF.

This clonotype was found a few times. The rearrangement joins TRBV5-1 to TRBJ2-3; no firm D call. V dropped 2 bases and J dropped 4 bases, with 11 bases sitting between them. The length of the CDR3 is 14 residues. In germline, CDR1 is SGHRS, CDR2 YFSETQ. The CDR3 DNA sequence: TGCGCCAGCAGCTTAGACTCCGTGGCAGATACGCAGTATTTT. Amino acids: CASSLDSVADTQYF. The variable domain in full, completed from reference TRBV5-1 and TRBJ2-3, reads KAGVTQTPRYLIKTRGQQVTLSCSPISGHRSVSWYQQTPGQGLQFLFEYFSETQRNKGNFPGRFSGRQFSNSRSEMNVSTLELGDSALYLCASSLDSVADTQYFGPGTRLTVL.

This chain uses TRBV28 with TRBJ2-2, with 7 bases identical to TRBD1. CDR3 length equals 16 residues. The germline V gene encodes CDR1 MDHEN and CDR2 SYDVKM. The V segment lost 7 bases and the J segment 4 bases; nucleotides outside the gene matches: 12. CDR3: CASTHNEGARTGELFF. The DNA of the CDR3 is TGTGCCAGCACCCATAACGAGGGGGCGCGCACCGGGGAGCTGTTTTTT.

The sample holds a few counts of this clonotype. The chain carries TRBV20-1 and TRBJ1-2, with 8 bases that match TRBD1. Germline loops: CDR1 DFQATT, CDR2 SNEGSKA (reference sequence). V shed 3 bases, J shed 2 bases, and the junction held 8 bases outside the gene matches. The CDR3 is 15 residues long. The CDR3 coding sequence is TGCAGTGCTAGCCGGGCGGGACAGGACAACTATGGCTACACCTTC. Protein product: CSASRAGQDNYGYTF.

This clonotype was detected only a few times. The chain has TRBV29-1 and TRBJ1-1; D possibly corresponds to TRBD1 (5 bases). The CDR3 sequence is 14 residues long. The germline V gene has CDR1 SQVTM and CDR2 ANQGSEA. Trimming shortened V by 1 base and J by 4 bases, and 13 bases separated the two germline ends. The CDR3 protein is CSVEVQGRATEAFF. The CDR3 nucleotides are TGCAGCGTTGAAGTCCAGGGTAGAGCCACTGAAGCTTTCTTT.

DNA of the CDR3: TGCAGTGCTAGAGATCTAACTAGCCCTGCCTCCTACGAGCAGTACTTC. The encoded protein is CSARDLTSPASYEQYF. The gene calls are TRBV20-1 and TRBJ2-7; the D gene is possibly TRBD2 (6 bases). V was pared by 0 bases and J by 0 bases, with 15 bases between. CDR1 DFQATT and CDR2 SNEGSKA come from the germline V gene (reference sequence). This CDR3 spans 16 amino acids.